This TCR beta chain was captured in a study of blood T cell repertoires in COVID-19. Study summary: The United States, Italy and Spain were the sources of the acute and convalescent COVID-19 samples.

Original handling: Reference gene primer amplification in the assay estimated nucleated cell counts. Profiled with immunoSEQ multiplex PCR; TCRdb holds only in-frame clones, not every one. That table supplies the V and J calls and clone size; D and trimming were determined from the DNA. The sample lists about 130,000 clones; about 85% were seen once. The CDR3 totals 15 residues. V was clipped by 0 bases and J by 6 bases; unmatched bases: 5. Germline V lookup: CDR1 KGHDR, CDR2 SFDVKD. This sequence originates from a man aged 35 to 55 with active or convalescent COVID-19. The sequenced sample consisted of peripheral blood. The chain recombines TRBV24-1 with TRBJ2-7; 9 bases are a match to TRBD2. CDR3 DNA sequence: TGTGCCACCAGTGATTTGCCGCGGGGGGGCGGCGAGCAGTACTTC. It translates to CATSDLPRGGGEQYF.